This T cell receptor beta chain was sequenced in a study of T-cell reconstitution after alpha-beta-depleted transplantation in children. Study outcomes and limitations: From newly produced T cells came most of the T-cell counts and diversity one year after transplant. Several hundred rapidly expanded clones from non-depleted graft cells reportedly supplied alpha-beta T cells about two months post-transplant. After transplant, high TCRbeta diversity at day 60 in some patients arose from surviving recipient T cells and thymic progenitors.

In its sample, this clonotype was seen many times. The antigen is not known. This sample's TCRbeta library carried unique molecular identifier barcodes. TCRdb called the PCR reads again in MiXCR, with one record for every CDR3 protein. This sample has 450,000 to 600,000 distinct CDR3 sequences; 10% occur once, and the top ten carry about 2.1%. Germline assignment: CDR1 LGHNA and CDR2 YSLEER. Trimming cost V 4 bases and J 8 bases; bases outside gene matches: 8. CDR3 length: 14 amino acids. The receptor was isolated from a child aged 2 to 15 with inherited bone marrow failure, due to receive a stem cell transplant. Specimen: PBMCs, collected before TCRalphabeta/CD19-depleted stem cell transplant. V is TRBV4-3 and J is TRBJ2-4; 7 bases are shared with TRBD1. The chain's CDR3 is CASSPDRYPDIQYF. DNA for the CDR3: TGCGCCAGCAGCCCGGACAGGTACCCGGACATTCAGTACTTC.